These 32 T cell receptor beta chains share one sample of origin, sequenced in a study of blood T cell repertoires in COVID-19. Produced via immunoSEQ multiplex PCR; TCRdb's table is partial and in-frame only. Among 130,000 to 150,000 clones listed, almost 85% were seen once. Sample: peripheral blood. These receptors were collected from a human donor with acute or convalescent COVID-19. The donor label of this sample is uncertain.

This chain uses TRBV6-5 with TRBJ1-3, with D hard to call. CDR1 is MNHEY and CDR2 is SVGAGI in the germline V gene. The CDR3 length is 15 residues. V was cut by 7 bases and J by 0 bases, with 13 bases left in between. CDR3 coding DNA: TGTGCCAGCAACCCCGACGGGAGCTCTGGAAACACCATATATTTT. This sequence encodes CASNPDGSSGNTIYF.

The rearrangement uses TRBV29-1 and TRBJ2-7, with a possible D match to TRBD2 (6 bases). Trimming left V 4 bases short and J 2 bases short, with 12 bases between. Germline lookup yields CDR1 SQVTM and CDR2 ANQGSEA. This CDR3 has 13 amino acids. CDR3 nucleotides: TGCAGCGTTGGGAGCCCGGGGGCCTACGAGCAGTACTTC. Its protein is CSVGSPGAYEQYF.

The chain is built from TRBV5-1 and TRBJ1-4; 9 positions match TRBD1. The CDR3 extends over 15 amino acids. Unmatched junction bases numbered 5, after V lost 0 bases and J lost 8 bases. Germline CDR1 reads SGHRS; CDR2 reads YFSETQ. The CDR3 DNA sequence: TGCGCCAGCAGCTTGGGGGGACAGGGCGTCGAAAAACTGTTTTTT. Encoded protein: CASSLGGQGVEKLFF.

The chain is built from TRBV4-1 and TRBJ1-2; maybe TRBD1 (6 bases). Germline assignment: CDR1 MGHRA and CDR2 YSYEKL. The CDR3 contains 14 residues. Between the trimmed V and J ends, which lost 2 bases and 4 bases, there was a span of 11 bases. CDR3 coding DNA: TGCGCCAGCAGCCAACAAACAGGGTTCTATGGCTACACCTTC. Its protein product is CASSQQTGFYGYTF.

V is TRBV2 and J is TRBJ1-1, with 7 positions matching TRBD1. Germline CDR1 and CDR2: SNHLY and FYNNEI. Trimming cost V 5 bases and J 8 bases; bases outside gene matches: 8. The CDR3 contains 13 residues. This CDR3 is CASSIRDSQEAFF. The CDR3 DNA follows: TGTGCCAGCAGTATACGGGACAGCCAGGAAGCTTTCTTT.

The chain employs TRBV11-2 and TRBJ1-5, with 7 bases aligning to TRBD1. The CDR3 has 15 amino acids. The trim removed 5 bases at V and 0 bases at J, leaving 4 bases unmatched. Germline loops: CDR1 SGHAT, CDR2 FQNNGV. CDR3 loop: CASSPGTVSNQPQHF. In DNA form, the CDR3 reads TGTGCCAGCAGCCCAGGGACAGTTAGCAATCAGCCCCAGCATTTT.

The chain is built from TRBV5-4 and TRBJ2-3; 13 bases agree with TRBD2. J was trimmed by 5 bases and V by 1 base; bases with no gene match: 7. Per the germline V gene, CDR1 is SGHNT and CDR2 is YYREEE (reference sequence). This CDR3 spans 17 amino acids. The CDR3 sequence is CASSLSVGTSGVDTQYF. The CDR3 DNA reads TGTGCCAGCAGCTTGAGTGTGGGGACTAGCGGGGTAGATACGCAGTATTTT.

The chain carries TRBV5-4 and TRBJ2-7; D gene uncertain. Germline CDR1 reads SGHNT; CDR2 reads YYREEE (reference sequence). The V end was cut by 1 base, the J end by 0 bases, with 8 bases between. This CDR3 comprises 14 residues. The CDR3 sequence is CASSLWASSYEQYF. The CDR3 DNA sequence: TGTGCCAGCAGCTTGTGGGCCAGCTCCTACGAGCAGTACTTC.

CDR3 loop: CASSFLEDTEAFF. The CDR3 DNA is TGTGCCAGCAGCTTTTTGGAGGACACTGAAGCTTTCTTT. The V gene is TRBV7-2, the J gene TRBJ1-1; D uncertain. Germline V gene sequence: CDR1 SGHTA, CDR2 FQGNSA. V lost 3 bases to trimming and J lost 3 bases, with 8 bases between them. The CDR3 has 13 residues. Full variable domain (remainder filled in from reference TRBV7-2 and TRBJ1-1): GAGVSQSPSNKVTEKGKDVELRCDPISGHTALYWYRQSLGQGLEFLIYFQGNSAPDKSGLPSDRFSAERTGGSVSTLTIQRTQQEDSAVYLCASSFLEDTEAFFGQGTRLTVV.

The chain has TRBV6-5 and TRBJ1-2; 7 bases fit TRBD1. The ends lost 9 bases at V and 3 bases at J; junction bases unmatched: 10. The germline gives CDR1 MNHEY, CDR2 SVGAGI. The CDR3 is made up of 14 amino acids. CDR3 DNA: TGTGCCAGTTCTTCGACAGGGAACTACTATGGCTACACCTTC. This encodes CASSSTGNYYGYTF.

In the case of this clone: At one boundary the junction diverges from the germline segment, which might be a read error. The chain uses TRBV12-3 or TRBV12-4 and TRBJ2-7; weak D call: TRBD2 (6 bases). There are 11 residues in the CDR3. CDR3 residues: CASSPGEVSHF. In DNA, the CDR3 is TGTGCCAGCAGCCCGGGGGAGGTAAGCCACTTC.

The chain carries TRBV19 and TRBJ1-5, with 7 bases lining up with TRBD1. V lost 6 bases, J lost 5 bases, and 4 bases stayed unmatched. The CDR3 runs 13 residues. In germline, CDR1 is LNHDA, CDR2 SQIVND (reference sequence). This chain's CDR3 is CASRDRVDQPQHF. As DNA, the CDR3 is TGTGCCAGTAGAGACAGGGTCGATCAGCCCCAGCATTTT. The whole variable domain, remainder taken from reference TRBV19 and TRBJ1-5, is DGGITQSPKYLFRKEGQNVTLSCEQNLNHDAMYWYRQDPGQGLRLIYYSQIVNDFQKGDIAEGYSVSREKKESFPLTVTSAQKNPTAFYLCASRDRVDQPQHFGDGTRLSIL.

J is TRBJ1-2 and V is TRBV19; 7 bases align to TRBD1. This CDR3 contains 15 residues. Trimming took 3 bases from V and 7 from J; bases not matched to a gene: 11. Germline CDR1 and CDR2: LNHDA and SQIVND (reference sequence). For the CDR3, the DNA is TGTGCCAGTAGTATCCCTCAGACAGGGAGAAGTGGCTACACCTTC. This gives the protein CASSIPQTGRSGYTF.

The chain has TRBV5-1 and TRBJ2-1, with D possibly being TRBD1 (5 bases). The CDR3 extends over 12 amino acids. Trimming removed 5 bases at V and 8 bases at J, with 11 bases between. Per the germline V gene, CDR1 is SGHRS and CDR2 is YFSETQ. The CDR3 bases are TGCGCCAGCAGTACATGGGGCGATGAGCAGTTCTTC. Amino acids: CASSTWGDEQFF.

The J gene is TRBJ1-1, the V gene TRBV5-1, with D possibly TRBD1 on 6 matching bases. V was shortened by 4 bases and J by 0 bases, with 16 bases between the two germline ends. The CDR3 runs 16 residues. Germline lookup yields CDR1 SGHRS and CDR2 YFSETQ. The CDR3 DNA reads TGCGCCAGCAGCCCCGTCGGGGGGCTGGTGAACACTGAAGCTTTCTTT. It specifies CASSPVGGLVNTEAFF.

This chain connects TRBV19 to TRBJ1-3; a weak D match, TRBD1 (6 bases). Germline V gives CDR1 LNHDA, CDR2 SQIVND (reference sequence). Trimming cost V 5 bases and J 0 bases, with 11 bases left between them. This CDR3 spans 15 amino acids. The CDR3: CASSSNRASGNTIYF. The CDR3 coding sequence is TGTGCCAGTAGTTCCAACAGGGCCTCTGGAAACACCATATATTTT.

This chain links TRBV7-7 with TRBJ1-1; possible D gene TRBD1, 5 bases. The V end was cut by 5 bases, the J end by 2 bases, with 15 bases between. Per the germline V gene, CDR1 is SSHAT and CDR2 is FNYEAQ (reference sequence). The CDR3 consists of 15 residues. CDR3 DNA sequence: TGTGCCAGCAGCATCACGGGACTAGCAAACACTGAAGCTTTCTTT. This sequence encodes CASSITGLANTEAFF.

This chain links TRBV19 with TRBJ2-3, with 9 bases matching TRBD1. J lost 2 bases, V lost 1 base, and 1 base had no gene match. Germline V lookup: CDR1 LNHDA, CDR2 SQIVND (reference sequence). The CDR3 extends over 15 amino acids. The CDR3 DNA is TGTGCCAGTAGTATAGGGGACAGGGTCACAGATACGCAGTATTTT. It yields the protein CASSIGDRVTDTQYF.

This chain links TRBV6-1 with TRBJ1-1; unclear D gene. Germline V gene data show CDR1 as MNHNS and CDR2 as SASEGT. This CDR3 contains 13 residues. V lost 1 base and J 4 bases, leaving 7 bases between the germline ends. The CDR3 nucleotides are TGTGCCAGCAGTGAAGGGGCGGGCACTGAAGCTTTCTTT. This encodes CASSEGAGTEAFF.

The CDR3 nucleotides read TGTGCCAGTTGCCTTCGGGGGGAAGGTGGCTACACCTTC. It encodes CASCLRGEGGYTF. V is TRBV19 and J is TRBJ1-2; D is possibly TRBD1 (5 bases). Per germline, CDR1 LNHDA and CDR2 SQIVND (reference sequence). The CDR3 extends over 13 amino acids. V gave up 8 bases and J gave up 7 bases, with 17 bases separating them. The full variable domain, in which reference TRBV19 and TRBJ1-2 provide the parts outside the CDR3, is DGGITQSPKYLFRKEGQNVTLSCEQNLNHDAMYWYRQDPGQGLRLIYYSQIVNDFQKGDIAEGYSVSREKKESFPLTVTSAQKNPTAFYLCASCLRGEGGYTFGSGTRLTVV.

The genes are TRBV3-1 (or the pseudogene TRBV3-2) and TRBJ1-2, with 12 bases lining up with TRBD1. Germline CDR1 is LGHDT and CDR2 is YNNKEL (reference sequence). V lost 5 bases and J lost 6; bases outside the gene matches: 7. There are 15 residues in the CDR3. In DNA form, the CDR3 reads TGTGCCAGCAGCTTCGGGACAGGGGGCTTTAATGGCTACACCTTC. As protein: CASSFGTGGFNGYTF.

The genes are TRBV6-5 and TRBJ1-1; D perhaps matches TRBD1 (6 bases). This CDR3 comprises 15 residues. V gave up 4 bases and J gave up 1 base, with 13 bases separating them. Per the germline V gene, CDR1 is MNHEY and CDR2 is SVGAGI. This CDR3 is CASSFLGGPNTEAFF. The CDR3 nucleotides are TGTGCCAGCAGTTTTCTAGGGGGTCCGAACACTGAAGCTTTCTTT.

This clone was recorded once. The CDR3 loop is CSVEPAGGVNEQFF. The DNA for the CDR3 is TGCAGCGTTGAGCCCGCGGGGGGGGTAAATGAGCAGTTCTTC. This sequence joins TRBV29-1 and TRBJ2-1; 9 positions agree with TRBD2. Trimming took 3 bases from V and 7 from J; bases not matched to a gene: 7. Per the germline V gene, CDR1 is SQVTM and CDR2 is ANQGSEA. The CDR3 has 14 residues.

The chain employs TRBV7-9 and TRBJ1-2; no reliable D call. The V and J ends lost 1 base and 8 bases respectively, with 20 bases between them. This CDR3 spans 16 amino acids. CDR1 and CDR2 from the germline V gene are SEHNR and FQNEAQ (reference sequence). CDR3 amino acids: CASSLGAGTTRGGYTF. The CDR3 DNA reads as TGTGCCAGCAGCTTAGGGGCCGGAACAACCCGGGGAGGCTACACCTTC.

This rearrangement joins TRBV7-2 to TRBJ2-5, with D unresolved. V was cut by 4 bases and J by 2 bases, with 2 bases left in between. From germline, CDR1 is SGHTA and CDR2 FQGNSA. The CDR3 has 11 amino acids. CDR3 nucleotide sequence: TGTGCCAGCAGCTCTCAAGAGACCCAGTACTTC. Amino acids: CASSSQETQYF.

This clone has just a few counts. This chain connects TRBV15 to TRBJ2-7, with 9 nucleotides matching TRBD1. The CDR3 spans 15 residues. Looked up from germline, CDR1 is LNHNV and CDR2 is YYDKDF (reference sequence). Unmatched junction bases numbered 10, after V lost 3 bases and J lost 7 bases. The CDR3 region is CATSSGGTGIREQYF. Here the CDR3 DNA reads TGTGCCACCAGCAGCGGGGGGACAGGGATACGGGAGCAGTACTTC.

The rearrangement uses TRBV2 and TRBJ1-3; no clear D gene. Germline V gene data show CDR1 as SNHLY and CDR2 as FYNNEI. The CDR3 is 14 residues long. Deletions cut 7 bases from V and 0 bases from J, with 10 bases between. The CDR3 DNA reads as TGTGCCAGCACCGACACCATCTCTGGAAACACCATATATTTT. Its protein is CASTDTISGNTIYF. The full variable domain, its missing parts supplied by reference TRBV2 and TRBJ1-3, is EPEVTQTPSHQVTQMGQEVILRCVPISNHLYFYWYRQILGQKVEFLVSFYNNEISEKSEIFDDQFSVERPDGSNFTLKIRSTKLEDSAMYFCASTDTISGNTIYFGEGSWLTVV.

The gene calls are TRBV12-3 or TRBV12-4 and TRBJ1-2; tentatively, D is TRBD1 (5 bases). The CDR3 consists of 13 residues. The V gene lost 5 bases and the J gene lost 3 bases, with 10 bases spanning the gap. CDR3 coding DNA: TGTGCCAGCAGTCACCGGGGGTACTATGGCTACACCTTC. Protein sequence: CASSHRGYYGYTF.

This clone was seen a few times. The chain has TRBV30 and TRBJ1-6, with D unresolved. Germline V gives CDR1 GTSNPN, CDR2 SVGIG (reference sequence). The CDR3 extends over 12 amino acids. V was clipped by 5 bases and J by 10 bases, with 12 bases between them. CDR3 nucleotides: TGTGCCTGGGCCAACTCGGGATCACCCCTCCACTTT. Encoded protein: CAWANSGSPLHF.

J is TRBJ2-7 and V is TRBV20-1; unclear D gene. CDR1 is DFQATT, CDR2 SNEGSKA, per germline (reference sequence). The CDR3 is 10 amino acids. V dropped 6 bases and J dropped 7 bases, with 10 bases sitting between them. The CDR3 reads CSASPREQYF. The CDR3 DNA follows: TGCAGTGCCTCTCCGAGGGAGCAGTACTTC.

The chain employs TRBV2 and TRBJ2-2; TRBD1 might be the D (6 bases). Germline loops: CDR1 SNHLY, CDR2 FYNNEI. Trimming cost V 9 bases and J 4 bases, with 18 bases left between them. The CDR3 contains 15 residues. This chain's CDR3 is CASSPQGYGTGELFF. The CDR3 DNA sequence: TGTGCCAGTTCACCCCAGGGGTACGGCACCGGGGAGCTGTTTTTT.

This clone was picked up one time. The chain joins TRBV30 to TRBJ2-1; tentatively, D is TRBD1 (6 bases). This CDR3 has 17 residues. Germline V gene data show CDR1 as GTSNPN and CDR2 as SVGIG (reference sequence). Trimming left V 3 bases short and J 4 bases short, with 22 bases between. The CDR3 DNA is TGTGCCTGGAGGGGGACGCCCAGGGGTGGGGAGTACAATGAGCAGTTCTTC. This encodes CAWRGTPRGGEYNEQFF.